This record concerns one T cell receptor beta chain sequence. Its antigen is not known. The entry originates in a study of T-cell memory formation after mild COVID-19. Researchers used 5'RACE with constant-segment primers to make TCR alpha and TCR beta cDNA libraries that carry sample barcodes and UMIs. TCRdb processed the 5' RACE reads anew with MiXCR; each CDR3 protein has one entry. This sample carries around 180,000 distinct CDR3 sequences, around a sixth of them seen once, and the ten largest clones take 3% to 4.5%. Study-wide results and caveats: A subset of responding clones appeared in pre-infection memory, suggesting cross-reactive memory joined. Mainly CM and EM harbored the contracting CD4+ clones; mainly EMRA harbored the CD8+ ones. Day 15 to 85 contracting clones showed balanced CD4/CD8; later expanders leaned CD4+.

The germline gives CDR1 SGHVS, CDR2 FQNEAQ. The V gene lost 5 bases and the J gene lost 9 bases, with 19 bases spanning the gap. The CDR3 runs to 14 residues. Sequences were obtained from PBMCs or a T cell subset sorted from them (not recorded which). This TCR derives from a man aged 18 to 30 who had mild COVID-19 (a few samples of this study predate the infection). Cell type and time point are not known. The V and J genes are TRBV7-8 and TRBJ2-5; D possibly corresponds to TRBD2 (6 bases). CDR3 DNA sequence: TGTGCCAGCAGCCCCGGGACTTCCCCCGGGGCCCAGTACTTC. Translating gives CASSPGTSPGAQYF.